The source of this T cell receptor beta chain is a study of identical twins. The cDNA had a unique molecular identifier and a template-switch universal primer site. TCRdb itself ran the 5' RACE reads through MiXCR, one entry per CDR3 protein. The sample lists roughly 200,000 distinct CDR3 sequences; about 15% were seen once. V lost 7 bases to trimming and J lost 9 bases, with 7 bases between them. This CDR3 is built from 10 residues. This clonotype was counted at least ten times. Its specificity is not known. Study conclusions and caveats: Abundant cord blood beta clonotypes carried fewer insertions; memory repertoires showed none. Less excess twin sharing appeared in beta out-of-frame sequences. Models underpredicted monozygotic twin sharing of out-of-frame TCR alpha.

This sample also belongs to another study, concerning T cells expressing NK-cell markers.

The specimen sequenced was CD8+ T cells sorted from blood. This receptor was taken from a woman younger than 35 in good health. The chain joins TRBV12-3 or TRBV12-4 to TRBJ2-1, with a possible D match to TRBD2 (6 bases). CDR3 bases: TGTGCCAGCAAAGCGGGTGAGCAGTTCTTC. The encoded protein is CASKAGEQFF.